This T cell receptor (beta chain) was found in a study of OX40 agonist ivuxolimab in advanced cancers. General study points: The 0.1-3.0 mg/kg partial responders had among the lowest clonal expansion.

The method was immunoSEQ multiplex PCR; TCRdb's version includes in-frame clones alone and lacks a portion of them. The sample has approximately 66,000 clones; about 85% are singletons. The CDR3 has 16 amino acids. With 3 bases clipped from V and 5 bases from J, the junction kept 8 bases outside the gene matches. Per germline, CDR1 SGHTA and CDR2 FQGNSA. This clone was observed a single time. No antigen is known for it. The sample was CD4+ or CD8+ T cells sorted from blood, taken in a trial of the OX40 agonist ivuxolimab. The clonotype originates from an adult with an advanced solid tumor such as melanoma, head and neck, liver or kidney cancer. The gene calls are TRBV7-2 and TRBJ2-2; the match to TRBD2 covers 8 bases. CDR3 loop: CASSFRAGGRTGELFF. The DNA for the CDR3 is TGTGCCAGCAGCTTTAGGGCGGGGGGCCGGACCGGGGAGCTGTTTTTT. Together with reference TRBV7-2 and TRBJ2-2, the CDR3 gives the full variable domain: GAGVSQSPSNKVTEKGKDVELRCDPISGHTALYWYRQSLGQGLEFLIYFQGNSAPDKSGLPSDRFSAERTGGSVSTLTIQRTQQEDSAVYLCASSFRAGGRTGELFFGEGSRLTVL.